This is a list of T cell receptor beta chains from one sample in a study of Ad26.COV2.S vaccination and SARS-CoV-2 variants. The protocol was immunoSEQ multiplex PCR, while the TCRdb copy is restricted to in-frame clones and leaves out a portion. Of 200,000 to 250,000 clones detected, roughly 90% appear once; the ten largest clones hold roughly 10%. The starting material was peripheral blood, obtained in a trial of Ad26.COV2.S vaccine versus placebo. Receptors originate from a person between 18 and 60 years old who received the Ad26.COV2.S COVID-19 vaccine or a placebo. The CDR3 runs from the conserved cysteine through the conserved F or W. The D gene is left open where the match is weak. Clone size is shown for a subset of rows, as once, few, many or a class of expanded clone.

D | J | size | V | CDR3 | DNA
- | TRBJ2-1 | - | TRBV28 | CASSFTGYYEQFF | TGTGCCAGCAGTTTCACAGGGTATTATGAGCAGTTCTTC
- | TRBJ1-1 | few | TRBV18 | CASSPRGLNTEAFF | TGTGCCAGCTCACCCAGGGGATTGAACACTGAAGCTTTCTTT
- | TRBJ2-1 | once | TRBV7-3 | CASSLTPGAYNEQFF | TGTGCCAGCAGCTTAACCCCCGGGGCCTACAATGAGCAGTTCTTC
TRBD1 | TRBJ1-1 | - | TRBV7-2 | CASSRQGILNTEAFF | TGTGCCAGCAGTCGACAGGGAATCTTGAACACTGAAGCTTTCTTT
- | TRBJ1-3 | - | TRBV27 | CASSSGTLSGNTIYF | TGTGCCAGCAGTTCCGGGACCCTCTCTGGAAACACCATATATTTT
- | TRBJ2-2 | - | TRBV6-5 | CASTPPPRNTGELFF | TGTGCCAGCACTCCACCCCCTCGGAACACCGGGGAGCTGTTTTTT
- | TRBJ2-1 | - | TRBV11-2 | CASSLVQVGDEQFF | TGTGCCAGCAGCTTAGTACAGGTTGGGGATGAGCAGTTCTTC
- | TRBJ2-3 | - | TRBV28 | CASSLPGKADTQYF | TGTGCCAGCAGTTTGCCAGGGAAAGCAGATACGCAGTATTTT
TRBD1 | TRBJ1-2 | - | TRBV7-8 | CASSLANGGGGEQGYGYTF | TGTGCCAGCAGCTTAGCGAACGGAGGGGGCGGTGAACAAGGGTATGGCTACACCTTC
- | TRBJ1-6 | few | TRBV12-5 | CASGLGQGNSPLHF | TGTGCTAGTGGTTTGGGGCAGGGGAATTCACCCCTCCACTTT
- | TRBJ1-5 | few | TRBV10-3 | CAINQGSNQPQHF | TGTGCCATCAACCAGGGTAGCAATCAGCCCCAGCATTTT
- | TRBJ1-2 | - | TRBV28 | CASSPAGYGYTF | TGTGCCAGCAGTCCCGCGGGCTATGGCTACACCTTC
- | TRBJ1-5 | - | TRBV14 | CASSLTDQPQHF | TGTGCCAGCAGCCTAACAGATCAGCCCCAGCATTTT
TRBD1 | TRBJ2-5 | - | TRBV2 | CASSEILGTGGETQYF | TGTGCCAGCAGTGAAATTTTGGGGACAGGGGGGGAGACCCAGTACTTC
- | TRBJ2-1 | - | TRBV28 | CASSLDKSYNEQFF | TGTGCCAGCAGTTTAGACAAATCCTACAATGAGCAGTTCTTC
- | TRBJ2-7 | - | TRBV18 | CASSKIQVSSYEQYF | TGTGCCAGCTCCAAGATCCAGGTGAGCTCCTACGAGCAGTACTTC
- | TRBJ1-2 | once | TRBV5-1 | CASSLGLYGYTF | TGCGCCAGCAGCTTGGGGCTCTATGGCTACACCTTC
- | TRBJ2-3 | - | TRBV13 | CASSWAGALTDTQYF | TGTGCCAGCAGCTGGGCGGGGGCCCTCACAGATACGCAGTATTTT
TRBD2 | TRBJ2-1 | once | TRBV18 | CASSPTSGGPPSSYNEQFF | TGTGCCAGCTCACCGACTAGCGGGGGGCCCCCGAGCTCCTACAATGAGCAGTTCTTC
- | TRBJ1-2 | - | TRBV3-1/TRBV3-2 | CASSQGDRGYGYTF | TGTGCCAGCAGCCAAGGGGATCGGGGCTATGGCTACACCTTC
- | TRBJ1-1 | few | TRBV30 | CAWNGGEAFF | TGTGCCTGGAACGGCGGTGAAGCTTTCTTT
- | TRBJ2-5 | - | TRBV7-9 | CASSLLETQYF | TGTGCCAGCAGCTTGTTGGAGACCCAGTACTTC
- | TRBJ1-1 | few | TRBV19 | CASKDGQNTEAFF | TGTGCCAGCAAAGACGGTCAGAACACTGAAGCTTTCTTT
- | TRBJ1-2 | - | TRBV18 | CASQTDGGYGGYTF | TGTGCCAGCCAGACGGACGGAGGATATGGTGGCTACACCTTC
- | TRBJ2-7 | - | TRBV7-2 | CASSMGGPHEQYF | TGTGCCAGCAGCATGGGGGGACCTCACGAGCAGTACTTC